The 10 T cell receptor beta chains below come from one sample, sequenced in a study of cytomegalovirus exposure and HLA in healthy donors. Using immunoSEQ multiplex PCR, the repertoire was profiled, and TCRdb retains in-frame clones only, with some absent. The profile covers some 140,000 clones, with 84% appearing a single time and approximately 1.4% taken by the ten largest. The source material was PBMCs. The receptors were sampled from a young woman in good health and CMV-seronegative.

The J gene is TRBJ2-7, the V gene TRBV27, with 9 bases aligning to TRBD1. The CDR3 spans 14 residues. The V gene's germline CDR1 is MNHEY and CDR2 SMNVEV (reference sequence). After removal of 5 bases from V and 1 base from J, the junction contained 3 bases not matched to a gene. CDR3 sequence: CASSLGTGSYEQYF. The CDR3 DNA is TGTGCCAGCAGTCTCGGGACAGGGTCCTACGAGCAGTACTTC.

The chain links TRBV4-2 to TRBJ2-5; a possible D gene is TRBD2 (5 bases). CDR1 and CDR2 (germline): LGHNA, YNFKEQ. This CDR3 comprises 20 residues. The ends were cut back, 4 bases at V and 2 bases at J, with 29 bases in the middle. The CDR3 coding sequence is TGTGCCAGCAGCCCCGGTCCCCGGGGTAGCCCCCTTGGGGTACAAGAGACCCAGTACTTC. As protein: CASSPGPRGSPLGVQETQYF.

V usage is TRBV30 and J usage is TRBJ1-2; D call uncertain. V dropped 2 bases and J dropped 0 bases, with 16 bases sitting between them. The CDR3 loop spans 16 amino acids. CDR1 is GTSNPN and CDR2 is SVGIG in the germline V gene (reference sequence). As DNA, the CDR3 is TGTGCCTGGAGTTTACTTCTCCTCCGGTCTAACTATGGCTACACCTTC. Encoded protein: CAWSLLLLRSNYGYTF.

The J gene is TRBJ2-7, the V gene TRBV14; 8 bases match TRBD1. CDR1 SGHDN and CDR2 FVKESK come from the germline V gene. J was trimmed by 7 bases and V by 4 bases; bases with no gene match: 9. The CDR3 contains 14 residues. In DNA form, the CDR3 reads TGTGCCAGCAGCCCGAGGACAGGGTTGGGGGAGCAGTACTTC. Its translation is CASSPRTGLGEQYF.

DNA of the CDR3: TGCGCCAGCAGCCAAGAAGGTACCGGACAAGCCTACGAGCAGTACTTC. Translated: CASSQEGTGQAYEQYF. The rearrangement uses TRBV4-1 and TRBJ2-7; maybe TRBD1 (5 bases). This CDR3 spans 16 amino acids. Germline assignment: CDR1 MGHRA and CDR2 YSYEKL. V lost 0 bases to trimming and J lost 2 bases, with 14 bases between them.

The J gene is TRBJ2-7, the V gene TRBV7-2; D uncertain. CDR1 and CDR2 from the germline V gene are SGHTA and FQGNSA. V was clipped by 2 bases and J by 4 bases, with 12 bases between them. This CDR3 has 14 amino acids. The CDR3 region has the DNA TGTGCCAGCAGCTTATCATTGTCGGGTTACGAGCAGTACTTC. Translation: CASSLSLSGYEQYF.

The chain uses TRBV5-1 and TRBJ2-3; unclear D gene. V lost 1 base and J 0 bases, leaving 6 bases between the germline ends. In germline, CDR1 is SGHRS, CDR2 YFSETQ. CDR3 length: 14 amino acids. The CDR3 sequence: CASSLTRSTDTQYF. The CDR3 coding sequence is TGCGCCAGCAGCTTGACACGTAGCACAGATACGCAGTATTTT. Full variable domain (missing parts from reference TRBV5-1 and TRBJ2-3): KAGVTQTPRYLIKTRGQQVTLSCSPISGHRSVSWYQQTPGQGLQFLFEYFSETQRNKGNFPGRFSGRQFSNSRSEMNVSTLELGDSALYLCASSLTRSTDTQYFGPGTRLTVL.

The CDR3 is CASSFGSGGKGGYTF. CDR3 bases: TGTGCCAGCAGCTTCGGATCAGGGGGCAAGGGTGGCTACACCTTC. This chain uses TRBV9 with TRBJ1-2; 8 bases are a match to TRBD1. V was clipped by 4 bases and J by 7 bases; unmatched bases: 12. The length of the CDR3 is 15 residues. Germline V gives CDR1 SGDLS, CDR2 YYNGEE.

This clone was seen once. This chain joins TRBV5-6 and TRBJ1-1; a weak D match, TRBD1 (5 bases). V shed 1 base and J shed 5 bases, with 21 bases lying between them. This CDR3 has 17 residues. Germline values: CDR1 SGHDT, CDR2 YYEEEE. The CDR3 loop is CASSLRWGIKGNTEAFF. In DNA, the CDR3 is TGTGCCAGCAGCTTGCGCTGGGGCATCAAGGGGAATACTGAAGCTTTCTTT.

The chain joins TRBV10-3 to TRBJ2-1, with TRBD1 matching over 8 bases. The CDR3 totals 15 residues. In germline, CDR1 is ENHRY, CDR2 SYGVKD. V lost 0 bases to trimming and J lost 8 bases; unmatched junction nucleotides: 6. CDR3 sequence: CAISESTDRAHEQFF. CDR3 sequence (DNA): TGTGCCATCAGTGAGTCGACGGACAGGGCCCATGAGCAGTTCTTC.